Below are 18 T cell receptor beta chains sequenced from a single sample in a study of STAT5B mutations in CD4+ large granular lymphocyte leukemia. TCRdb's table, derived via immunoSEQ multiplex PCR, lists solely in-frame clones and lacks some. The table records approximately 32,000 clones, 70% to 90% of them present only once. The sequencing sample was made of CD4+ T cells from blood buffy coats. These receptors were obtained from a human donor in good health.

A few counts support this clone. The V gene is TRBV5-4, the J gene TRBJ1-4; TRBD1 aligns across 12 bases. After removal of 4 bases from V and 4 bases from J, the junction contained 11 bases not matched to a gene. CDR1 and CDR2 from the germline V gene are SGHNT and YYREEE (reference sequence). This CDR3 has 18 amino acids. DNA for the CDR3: TGTGCCAGCAGCCAACACCGGGACAGGGGGCGCGATAATGAAAAACTGTTTTTT. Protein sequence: CASSQHRDRGRDNEKLFF.

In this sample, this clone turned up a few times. The CDR3 loop reads CASSLASGPEGYTF. The CDR3 DNA follows: TGTGCCAGCAGCTTAGCCTCGGGGCCGGAAGGTTACACCTTC. The J gene is TRBJ1-2, the V gene TRBV7-8; TRBD1 might be the D (5 bases). The V end was cut by 0 bases, the J end by 11 bases, with 16 bases between. CDR3 length equals 14 residues. Germline V gives CDR1 SGHVS, CDR2 FQNEAQ.

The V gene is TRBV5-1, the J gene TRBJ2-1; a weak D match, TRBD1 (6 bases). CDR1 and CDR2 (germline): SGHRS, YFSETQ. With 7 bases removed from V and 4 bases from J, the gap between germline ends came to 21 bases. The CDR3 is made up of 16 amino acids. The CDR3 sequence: CASRRATGQGYNEQFF. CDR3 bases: TGCGCCAGCCGCCGAGCAACGGGGCAGGGGTACAATGAGCAGTTCTTC.

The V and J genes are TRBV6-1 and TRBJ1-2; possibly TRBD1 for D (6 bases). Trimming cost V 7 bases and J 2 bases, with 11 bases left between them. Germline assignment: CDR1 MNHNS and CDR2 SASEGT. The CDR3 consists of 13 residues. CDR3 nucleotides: TGTGCCAGCACTCTCGACAGGAACTATGGCTACACCTTC. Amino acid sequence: CASTLDRNYGYTF.

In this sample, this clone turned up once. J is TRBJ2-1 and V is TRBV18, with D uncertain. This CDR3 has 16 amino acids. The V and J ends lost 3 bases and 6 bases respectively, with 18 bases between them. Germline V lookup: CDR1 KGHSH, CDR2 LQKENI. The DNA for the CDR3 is TGTGCCAGCTCACCTCCTCTTAGATCTGTTATCAATGAGCAGTTCTTC. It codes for CASSPPLRSVINEQFF.

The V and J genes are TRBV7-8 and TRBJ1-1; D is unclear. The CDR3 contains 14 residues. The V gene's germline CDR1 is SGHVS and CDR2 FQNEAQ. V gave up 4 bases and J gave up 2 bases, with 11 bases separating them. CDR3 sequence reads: CASSSIGSNTEAFF. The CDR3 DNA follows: TGTGCCAGCAGCTCTATAGGGTCAAACACTGAAGCTTTCTTT.

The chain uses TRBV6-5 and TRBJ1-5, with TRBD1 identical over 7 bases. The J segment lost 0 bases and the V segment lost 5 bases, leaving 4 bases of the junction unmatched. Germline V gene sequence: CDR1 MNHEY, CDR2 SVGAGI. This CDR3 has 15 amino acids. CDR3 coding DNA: TGTGCCAGCAGTCGAACAGGGGCTAGCAATCAGCCCCAGCATTTT. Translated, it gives CASSRTGASNQPQHF.

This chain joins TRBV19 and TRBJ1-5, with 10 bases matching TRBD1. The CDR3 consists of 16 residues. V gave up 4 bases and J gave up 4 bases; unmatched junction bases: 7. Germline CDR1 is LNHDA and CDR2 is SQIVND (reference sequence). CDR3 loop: CASSTSWTGGNQPQHF. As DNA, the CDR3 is TGTGCCAGTAGTACTTCCTGGACAGGGGGAAATCAGCCCCAGCATTTT.

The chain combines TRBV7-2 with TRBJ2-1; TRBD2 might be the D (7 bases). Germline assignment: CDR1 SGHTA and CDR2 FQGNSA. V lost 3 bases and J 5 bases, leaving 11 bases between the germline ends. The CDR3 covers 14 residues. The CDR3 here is CASSFQGRDNEQFF. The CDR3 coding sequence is TGTGCCAGCAGCTTCCAGGGGAGGGACAATGAGCAGTTCTTC.

The CDR3, as DNA: TGTGCCAGCAGTTCCAAACATAGCAATCAGCCCCAGCATTTT. Its translation is CASSSKHSNQPQHF. The chain uses TRBV6-5 and TRBJ1-5; D ambiguous. Trimming took 4 bases from V and 0 from J, leaving 7 bases between them. CDR3 length: 14 residues. The germline CDR1 and CDR2 sequences are MNHEY and SVGAGI.

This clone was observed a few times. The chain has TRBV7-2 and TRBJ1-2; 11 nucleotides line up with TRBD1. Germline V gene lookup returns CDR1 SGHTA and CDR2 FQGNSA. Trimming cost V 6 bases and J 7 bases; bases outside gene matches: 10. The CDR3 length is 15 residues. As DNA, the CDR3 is TGTGCCAGCAGGGAGGGACAGGGGGGACTGGCTGGCTACACCTTC. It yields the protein CASREGQGGLAGYTF.

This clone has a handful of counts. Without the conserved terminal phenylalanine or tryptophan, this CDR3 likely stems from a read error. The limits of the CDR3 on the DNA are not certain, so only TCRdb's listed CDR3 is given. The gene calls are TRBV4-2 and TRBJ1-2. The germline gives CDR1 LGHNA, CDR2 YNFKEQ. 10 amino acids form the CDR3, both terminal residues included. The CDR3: CASSERSGSG.

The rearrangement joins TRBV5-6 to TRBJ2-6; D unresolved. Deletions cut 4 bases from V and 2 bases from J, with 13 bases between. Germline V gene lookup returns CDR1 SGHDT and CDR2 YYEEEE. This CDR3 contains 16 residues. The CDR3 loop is CASSPVGRAGANVLTF. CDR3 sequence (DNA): TGTGCCAGCAGCCCGGTAGGACGCGCTGGGGCCAACGTCCTGACTTTC.

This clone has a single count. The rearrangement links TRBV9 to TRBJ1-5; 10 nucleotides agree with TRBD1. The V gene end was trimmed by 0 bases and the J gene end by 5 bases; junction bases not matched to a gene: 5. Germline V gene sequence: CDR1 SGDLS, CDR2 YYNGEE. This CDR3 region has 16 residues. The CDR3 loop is CASSVDGQGDYQPQHF. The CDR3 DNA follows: TGTGCCAGCAGCGTAGATGGACAGGGGGATTATCAGCCCCAGCATTTT.

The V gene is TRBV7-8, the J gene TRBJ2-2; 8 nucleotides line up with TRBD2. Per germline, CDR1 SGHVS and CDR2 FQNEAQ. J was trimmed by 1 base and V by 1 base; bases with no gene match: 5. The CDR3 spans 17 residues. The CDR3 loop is CASSLGSGSGNTGELFF. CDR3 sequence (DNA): TGTGCCAGCAGCTTAGGGAGCGGGAGTGGGAACACCGGGGAGCTGTTTTTT. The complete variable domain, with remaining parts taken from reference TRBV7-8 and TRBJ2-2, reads GAGVSQSPRYKVAKRGQDVALRCDPISGHVSLFWYQQALGQGPEFLTYFQNEAQLDKSGLPSDRFFAERPEGSVSTLKIQRTQQEDSAVYLCASSLGSGSGNTGELFFGEGSRLTVL.

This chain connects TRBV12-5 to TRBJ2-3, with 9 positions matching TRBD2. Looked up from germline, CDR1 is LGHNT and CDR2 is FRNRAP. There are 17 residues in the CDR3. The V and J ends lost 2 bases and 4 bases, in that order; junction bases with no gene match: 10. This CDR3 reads CASGLLLLAGAADTQYF. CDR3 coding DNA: TGTGCTAGTGGTTTGCTCCTCTTAGCGGGAGCCGCAGATACGCAGTATTTT.

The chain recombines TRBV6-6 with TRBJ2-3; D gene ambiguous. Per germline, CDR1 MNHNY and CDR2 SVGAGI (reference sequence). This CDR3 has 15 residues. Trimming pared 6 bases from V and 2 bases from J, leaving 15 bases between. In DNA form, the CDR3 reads TGTGCCAGCAGCCAGAAGACAAAAAACACAGATACGCAGTATTTT. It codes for CASSQKTKNTDTQYF.

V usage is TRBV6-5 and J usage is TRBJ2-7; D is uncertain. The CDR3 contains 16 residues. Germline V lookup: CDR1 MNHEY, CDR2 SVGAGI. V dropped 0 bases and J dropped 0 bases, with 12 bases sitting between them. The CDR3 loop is CASSYSADISSYEQYF. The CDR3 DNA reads TGTGCCAGCAGTTACTCGGCTGATATCAGCTCCTACGAGCAGTACTTC.